In this sample, the clone carrying this T cell receptor beta chain turned up many times. Trimming removed 1 base from V and 12 bases from J; junction bases left unmatched: 12. Per germline, CDR1 KGHDR and CDR2 SFDVKD. The CDR3 extends over 16 amino acids. This sample was included in a study of CD8+CD57+ T cells in acquired aplastic anemia. TCR beta VDJ and CDR3 were profiled, and genomic DNA was the template. TCRdb re-analysed the reads in MiXCR, keeping a single row per CDR3 protein. This sample carries about 180,000 distinct CDR3 sequences, 40% to 55% of them seen once, and the ten largest clones take around 2.7%.

Sequenced input: sorted CD4+, CD8+, or CD8+CD57+ T cells (not recorded which) from PBMCs. The TCR sequence derives from a human donor in good health. The chain links TRBV24-1 to TRBJ2-1, with TRBD1 matching 9 bases. CDR3 loop: CATSDLRTGARGGQFF. The CDR3, as DNA: TGTGCCACCAGTGATTTAAGGACAGGGGCCAGGGGCGGGCAGTTCTTC.